This record looks at one T cell receptor beta chain sequence and its context. Its specificity is not known. The sample providers were healthy Caucasian people from Russia, aged about 6 to 95. This sample is part of a study of blood T cells in healthy people across ages. Findings and limits, study-wide: Long-lived donors had more naive CD4+ cells and higher diversity than aged donors. Total diversity from one million sequenced T cells was likely underestimated.

Using a J-beta primer mix together with a sample-barcoded 5' primer, a second PCR was run for about 7 to 12 cycles. The template-switch adaptor was a 5' adaptor with 12 random nucleotides. It tagged each cDNA molecule. TCRdb redid the calling of the 5' RACE reads with MiXCR, one entry per CDR3 protein. The table lists 650,000 to 950,000 distinct CDR3 sequences, roughly 44% of them singletons, with about a fifth in the top ten. The CDR3 has 15 residues. Germline loops: CDR1 SEHNR, CDR2 FQNEAQ (reference sequence). Trimming cost V 2 bases and J 4 bases; bases outside gene matches: 6. The sequencing sample was made of blood. The chain carries TRBV7-9 and TRBJ2-3, with 7 bases that match TRBD1. The sequence derives from a man in his sixties in good health. The CDR3 loop is CASSLTGQRADTQYF. CDR3 nucleotide sequence: TGTGCCAGCAGCTTAACGGGACAGCGCGCAGATACGCAGTATTTT. The variable domain in full, with the rest retrieved from reference TRBV7-9 and TRBJ2-3, is DTGVSQNPRHKITKRGQNVTFRCDPISEHNRLYWYRQTLGQGPEFLTYFQNEAQLEKSRLLSDRFSAERPKGSFSTLEIQRTEQGDSAMYLCASSLTGQRADTQYFGPGTRLTVL.